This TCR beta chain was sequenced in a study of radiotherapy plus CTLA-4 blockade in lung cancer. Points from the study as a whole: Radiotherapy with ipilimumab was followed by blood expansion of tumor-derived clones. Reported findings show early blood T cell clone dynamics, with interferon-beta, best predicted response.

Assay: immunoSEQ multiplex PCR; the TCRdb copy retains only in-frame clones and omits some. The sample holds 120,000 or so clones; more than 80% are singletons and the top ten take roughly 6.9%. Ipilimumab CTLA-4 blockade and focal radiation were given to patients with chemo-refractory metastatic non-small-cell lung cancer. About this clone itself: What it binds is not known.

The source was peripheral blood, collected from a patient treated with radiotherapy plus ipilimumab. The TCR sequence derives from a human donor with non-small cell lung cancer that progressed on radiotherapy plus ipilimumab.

CDR3 residues: CASRTANTEAFF. The CDR3 DNA follows: TGTGCCAGTCGGACGGCGAACACTGAAGCTTTCTTT. This rearrangement joins TRBV2 to TRBJ1-1, with D unclear. This CDR3 contains 12 residues. The V end lost 9 bases, the J end lost 1 base, and 9 bases lay between the germline ends. Per the germline V gene, CDR1 is SNHLY and CDR2 is FYNNEI. The entire variable domain, with the rest obtained from reference TRBV2 and TRBJ1-1, is as follows: EPEVTQTPSHQVTQMGQEVILRCVPISNHLYFYWYRQILGQKVEFLVSFYNNEISEKSEIFDDQFSVERPDGSNFTLKIRSTKLEDSAMYFCASRTANTEAFFGQGTRLTVV.